This T cell receptor beta chain was recovered during a study of T cells after yellow fever vaccination. 5'RACE template switching produced TCR cDNA carrying a universal primer site and UMIs. TCRdb re-called the 5' RACE reads through MiXCR, storing one row per CDR3 protein. Of hundreds of thousands of distinct CDR3 sequences in the sample, under 20% are singletons; the top ten hold roughly a sixth. Trimming shortened V by 8 bases and J by 1 base, and 14 bases separated the two germline ends. Germline V lookup: CDR1 SEHNR, CDR2 FQNEAQ (reference sequence). CDR3 length: 15 amino acids. Findings and caveats of the study: Within FACS-sorted repertoires, abundant clonotypes contaminating from the bulk population could be present. Secondary responses were weaker yet peaked faster, day 5 versus 15. Clones from primary vaccination mostly reappeared after the booster (around 96% CD4, around 90% CD8).

A remark on this clonotype: The antigen is undetermined.

This clonotype was sampled from a man younger than 35 who received the YFV17D yellow fever vaccine. V and J are TRBV7-9 and TRBJ2-2; no reliable D call. Specimen: PBMCs, collected before the yellow fever booster vaccination. The CDR3 nucleotides are TGTGCCAGCCCTCGCCCCCCACAGAACACCGGGGAGCTGTTTTTT. Translation gives CASPRPPQNTGELFF.